This T cell receptor beta chain originates from a study of T cells in Graves' hyperthyroidism and ophthalmopathy. Study in general: Peripheral blood draws took place at initial diagnosis, ahead of any treatment.

Amplified TCR beta CDR3 regions derived from RNA transcripts. First-round RT-PCR of the TCR CDR3 relied on the HTBI primer set. From the multiplex PCR reads, TCRdb called clonotypes with MiXCR, one entry per CDR3 protein. Counted here are some 550,000 distinct CDR3 sequences, 16% occurring once; the ten biggest clones make up 3% to 4%. Lactation, pregnancy, other autoimmune disease or uncontrolled infection excluded patients. Trimming cost V 6 bases and J 3 bases, with 16 bases left between them. The germline CDR1 and CDR2 sequences are MRHNA and SNTAGT. This CDR3 contains 15 residues. This TCR derives from a middle-aged woman with Graves' ophthalmopathy. The chain employs TRBV6-4 and TRBJ2-3, with a tentative D call TRBD2 (7 bases). Sequencing was carried out using blood. The CDR3 bases are TGTGCCAGCAGGCCGACGGGGGGCCTGACAGATACGCAGTATTTT. Protein: CASRPTGGLTDTQYF.